This is a list of T cell receptor beta chains from one sample in a study of blood T cells in healthy people across ages. TCRdb passed the 5' RACE reads through MiXCR, listing each CDR3 protein once. This sample yields just under 750,000 distinct CDR3 sequences, of which about 24% are seen a single time; roughly a fifth belongs to the top ten. The sample comprised blood. These receptors were obtained from a man between 70 and 80 years old in good health. Each CDR3 is given with its conserved first and last residue. A D gene is named only where the DNA matches it firmly. Clone size is given for some rows only: seen once, a few or many times, or a class if the clone is expanded.

V gene	D gene	clone size	J gene	CDR3 DNA	CDR3 protein
TRBV6-6	.	.	TRBJ1-5	TGTGCCAGCCAGAACCAGGGGTCCGGCAATCAGCCCCAGCATTTT	CASQNQGSGNQPQHF
TRBV27	TRBD2	.	TRBJ2-1	TGTGCCAGCACACTAGCGGGTCCGTACAATGAGCAGTTCTTC	CASTLAGPYNEQFF
TRBV2	.	few	TRBJ1-1	TGTGCCAGCTTTCGCGTCAACACTGAAGCTTTCTTT	CASFRVNTEAFF
TRBV10-3	.	.	TRBJ1-2	TGTGCCATCAGTGAACAGAACTATGGCTACACCTTC	CAISEQNYGYTF
TRBV11-2	TRBD1	.	TRBJ1-4	TGTGCCAGCAGCCCGGACAGGAGTGAAAAACTGTTTTTT	CASSPDRSEKLFF
TRBV28	.	.	TRBJ1-2	TGTGCCAGCAGTTTATCTCCCTTTGGTGGCTACACCTTC	CASSLSPFGGYTF
TRBV5-1	.	.	TRBJ2-5	TGCGCCAGCAGCCCTAGGGATGGGCAAGAGACCCAGTACTTC	CASSPRDGQETQYF
TRBV20-1	.	.	TRBJ2-5	TGCAGTGCTAGAGCAGGTGGTATTGGGGCAGAGACCCAGTACTTC	CSARAGGIGAETQYF
TRBV12-3/TRBV12-4	.	.	TRBJ1-3	TGTGCCAGCAGTTTCGGATCCTCGGGGGGAAACACCATATATTTT	CASSFGSSGGNTIYF
TRBV12-3/TRBV12-4	TRBD2	few	TRBJ2-3	TGTGCCAGCATCCGCGGACTAGCGGAAACAGATACGCAGTATTTT	CASIRGLAETDTQYF
TRBV7-9	.	.	TRBJ2-2	TGTGCCAGCAGCTACAGGGTCGGGACCGGGGAGCTGTTTTTT	CASSYRVGTGELFF
TRBV12-3/TRBV12-4	.	.	TRBJ2-7	TGTGCCAGCAGTTTATACTTTGACGAGCAGTACTTC	CASSLYFDEQYF
TRBV2	.	.	TRBJ2-1	TGTGCCAGCAGCGACACCACCCAACGCAATGAGCAGTTCTTC	CASSDTTQRNEQFF
TRBV12-3/TRBV12-4	.	.	TRBJ1-2	TGTGCCAGCAGTTTAGGGGGTGGGGTCAGCTATGGCTACACCTTC	CASSLGGGVSYGYTF
TRBV28	TRBD1	.	TRBJ2-7	TGTGCCAGCTCTAGGGGACAGGGCCACGAGCAGTACTTC	CASSRGQGHEQYF
TRBV9	.	.	TRBJ1-1	TGTGCCAGCAGCGTAGTCCCAAGCGGCACTGAAGCTTTCTTT	CASSVVPSGTEAFF
TRBV5-1	.	.	TRBJ2-3	TGCGCCAGCAGCTTGCTAGCGCCGAACACAGATACGCAGTATTTT	CASSLLAPNTDTQYF
TRBV20-1	.	few	TRBJ2-5	TGCAGTGCTCCTAACTCCGGGTACCAAGAGACCCAGTACTTC	CSAPNSGYQETQYF
TRBV2	.	few	TRBJ1-2	TGTGCCAGCTTGATACCAGGGGTTGGCTACACCTTC	CASLIPGVGYTF
TRBV12-3/TRBV12-4	TRBD1	.	TRBJ1-2	TGTGCCAGCAGTTACACCGGGACAGTTAACTATGGCTACACCTTC	CASSYTGTVNYGYTF
TRBV6-1	.	few	TRBJ2-1	TGTGCCAGCAGTGGGAAGGTTGGGTATTCCGATGAGCAGTTCTTC	CASSGKVGYSDEQFF
TRBV29-1	.	.	TRBJ2-7	TGCAGCGCCCAGGGCGGTTCCTACGAGCAGTACTTC	CSAQGGSYEQYF
TRBV7-6	.	.	TRBJ2-3	TGTGCCAGCAGCTTAGCTGATGGGGGCACAGATACGCAGTATTTT	CASSLADGGTDTQYF
TRBV7-9	.	many	TRBJ2-3	TGTGCCAGCAGCTTAGTTCCGGATACGCAGTATTTT	CASSLVPDTQYF
TRBV12-3/TRBV12-4	.	.	TRBJ2-3	TGTGCCAGCAGTTTTGGGCGGGGGCCCGCAGATACGCAGTATTTT	CASSFGRGPADTQYF
TRBV27	.	.	TRBJ2-1	TGTGCCAGCAGTCGGGCCCTCCGGGGGAAATACAATGAGCAGTTCTTC	CASSRALRGKYNEQFF
TRBV5-1	.	.	TRBJ1-1	TGCGCCAGCAAAAGCTCCCAGGGGCAAAACACTGAAGCTTTCTTT	CASKSSQGQNTEAFF
TRBV20-1	.	few	TRBJ1-3	TGCAGTGCTAGTAAAGATTCTGGAAACACCATATATTTT	CSASKDSGNTIYF
TRBV15	.	few	TRBJ1-4	TGTGCCACCAGCAGAGATCGGGGCGAAAATGAAAAACTGTTTTTT	CATSRDRGENEKLFF
TRBV11-2	TRBD2	many	TRBJ2-5	TGTGCCAGCAGCTTAGGGGGGGGACCGTTGGTACAAGAGACCCAGTACTTC	CASSLGGGPLVQETQYF
TRBV6-1	TRBD1	.	TRBJ2-5	TGTGCCAGCAGTGGAAATTTTGGACGAGGACAGGGTGCGCCGGAGACCCAGTACTTC	CASSGNFGRGQGAPETQYF